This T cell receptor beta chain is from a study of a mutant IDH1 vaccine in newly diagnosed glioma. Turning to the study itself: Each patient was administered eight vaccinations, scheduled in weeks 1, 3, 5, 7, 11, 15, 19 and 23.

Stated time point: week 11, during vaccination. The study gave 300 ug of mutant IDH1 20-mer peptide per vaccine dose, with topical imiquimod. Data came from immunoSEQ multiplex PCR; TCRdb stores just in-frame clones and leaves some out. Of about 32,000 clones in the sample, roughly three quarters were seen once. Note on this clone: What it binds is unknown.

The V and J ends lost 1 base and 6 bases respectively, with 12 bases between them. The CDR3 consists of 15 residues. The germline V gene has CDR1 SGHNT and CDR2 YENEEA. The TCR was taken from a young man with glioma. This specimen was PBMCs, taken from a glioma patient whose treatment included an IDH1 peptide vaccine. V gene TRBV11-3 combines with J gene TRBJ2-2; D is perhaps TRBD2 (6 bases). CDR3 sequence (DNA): TGTGCCAGCAGCTTAGGGACTATTGGCGCCGGGGAGCTGTTTTTT. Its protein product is CASSLGTIGAGELFF.